Below, 18 T cell receptor beta chains from the same sample are listed, as sequenced in a study of neurological immune-mediated disorders. Via MiXCR, TCRdb re-called the 5' RACE reads, giving one row per CDR3 protein. In the table there are about 62,000 distinct CDR3 sequences, 3.5% to 4.5% of which are singletons. The sequencing sample was made of PBMCs. The receptors originated from a woman aged 45 to 65 with multiple sclerosis.

The chain carries TRBV18 and TRBJ1-3; 8 bases fit TRBD1. Germline trimming cut 1 base from V and 4 bases from J; bases unmatched to any gene: 9. CDR3 size: 17 residues. Per germline, CDR1 KGHSH and CDR2 LQKENI. The CDR3 nucleotides read TGTGCCAGCTCACCACTCGATTTTGGACAGGGAGGAAACACCATATATTTT. Amino acid sequence: CASSPLDFGQGGNTIYF.

This clonotype was counted at least ten times. The chain uses TRBV20-1 and TRBJ1-1, with a possible D match to TRBD1 (5 bases). From germline, CDR1 is DFQATT and CDR2 SNEGSKA (reference sequence). Trimming cost V 6 bases and J 3 bases, with 8 bases left between them. The CDR3 covers 11 residues. CDR3 amino acids: CSAGRYTEAFF. CDR3 bases: TGCAGTGCGGGGCGTTACACTGAAGCTTTCTTT.

The table lists this clonotype with many counts. V usage is TRBV12-3 or TRBV12-4 and J usage is TRBJ2-7, with 7 positions matching TRBD2. The CDR3 covers 14 residues. The V segment lost 5 bases and the J segment 2 bases; nucleotides outside the gene matches: 6. The CDR3 DNA follows: TGTGCCAGCAGTCCCTATACTAGCGCCTACGAGCAGTACTTC. The encoded protein is CASSPYTSAYEQYF.

In this sample, this clonotype turned up many times. This chain joins TRBV29-1 and TRBJ1-2, with D possibly matching TRBD1 (6 bases). Germline assignment: CDR1 SQVTM and CDR2 ANQGSEA. Trimming pared 1 base from V and 6 bases from J, leaving 12 bases between. This CDR3 contains 13 residues. CDR3 region: CSVEGGRGNGYTF. CDR3 bases: TGCAGCGTTGAAGGGGGGCGCGGGAATGGCTACACCTTC.

This sequence joins TRBV29-1 and TRBJ2-1, with D perhaps matching TRBD2 (6 bases). This CDR3 has 17 amino acids. The V and J ends lost 0 bases and 7 bases respectively, with 22 bases between them. Germline V gene lookup returns CDR1 SQVTM and CDR2 ANQGSEA. The DNA of the CDR3 is TGCAGCGTTGAAGATGGAGGTAAGGTAGCGGCCCGGAATGAGCAGTTCTTC. Translated: CSVEDGGKVAARNEQFF.

The rearrangement joins TRBV5-1 to TRBJ2-1; no firm D call. Germline V gene data show CDR1 as SGHRS and CDR2 as YFSETQ. V lost 4 bases to trimming and J lost 0 bases, with 11 bases between them. The CDR3 length is 15 residues. The CDR3 here is CASSPEGRSYNEQFF. Here the CDR3 DNA reads TGCGCCAGCAGCCCCGAAGGTCGCTCCTACAATGAGCAGTTCTTC.

This clonotype has at least ten counts. V usage is TRBV20-1 and J usage is TRBJ2-1; 12 bases fit TRBD2. Germline CDR1 and CDR2: DFQATT and SNEGSKA (reference sequence). This CDR3 has 14 residues. J was trimmed by 9 bases and V by 6 bases; bases with no gene match: 9. The CDR3 bases are TGCAGTGCCCACACTAGCGGGAGGAGTAGTGAGCAGTTCTTC. Protein product: CSAHTSGRSSEQFF.

This chain uses TRBV12-3 or TRBV12-4 with TRBJ2-1, with TRBD1 identical over 7 bases. The CDR3 contains 14 residues. Trimming took 5 bases from V and 4 from J; bases not matched to a gene: 5. In DNA, the CDR3 is TGTGCCAGCAGTGGGACAGCACAGTACAATGAGCAGTTCTTC. Amino acids: CASSGTAQYNEQFF.

This clonotype was observed many times. The chain carries TRBV15 and TRBJ1-2; D gene uncertain. The V gene's germline CDR1 is LNHNV and CDR2 YYDKDF (reference sequence). This CDR3 spans 15 amino acids. V was cut by 5 bases and J by 4 bases, with 17 bases left in between. The CDR3 here is CATSPTREWGYGYTF. CDR3 coding DNA: TGTGCCACCAGCCCTACCCGGGAATGGGGCTATGGCTACACCTTC.

The chain joins TRBV6-2 or TRBV6-3 to TRBJ2-7; D uncertain. Between the trimmed V and J ends, which lost 5 bases and 4 bases, there was a span of 9 bases. CDR3 length: 12 residues. The germline CDR1 and CDR2 sequences are MNHEY and SVGEGT. CDR3 residues: CASSMGMYEQYF. The CDR3 DNA reads TGTGCCAGCAGTATGGGGATGTACGAGCAGTACTTC.

This clonotype was seen ten or more times. The rearrangement joins TRBV12-3 or TRBV12-4 to TRBJ1-2; 7 nucleotides align to TRBD1. The CDR3 has 17 amino acids. Trimming at V came to 5 bases and at J to 4 bases, leaving 16 bases not matched to a gene. This chain's CDR3 is CASSLVLTGTDSYGYTF. CDR3 sequence (DNA): TGTGCCAGCAGTCTAGTACTAACCGGGACAGATTCCTATGGCTACACCTTC.

This clonotype was seen ten or more times. This chain uses TRBV7-6 with TRBJ2-7; D perhaps matches TRBD2 (6 bases). The V gene lost 3 bases and the J gene lost 4 bases, with 13 bases spanning the gap. In germline, CDR1 is SGHVS, CDR2 FNYEAQ. This CDR3 contains 14 residues. The CDR3 here is CASSLGEDGYEQYF. The CDR3, as DNA: TGTGCCAGCAGCTTGGGGGAGGACGGATACGAGCAGTACTTC.

The sample holds many counts of this clonotype. A read error may produce the germline difference seen at one junction end. V gene TRBV24-1 combines with J gene TRBJ2-7; D tentatively reads TRBD1 or TRBD2 (6 bases each). Per the germline V gene, CDR1 is KGHDR and CDR2 is SFDVKD. There are 15 residues in the CDR3. The CDR3 is CATSGTGRGHPYAGF. The DNA for the CDR3 is TGTGCCACCAGTGGAACAGGCAGGGGTCATCCCTACGCGGGGTTC.

V gene TRBV7-2 combines with J gene TRBJ2-3, with D possibly being TRBD2 (5 bases). With 5 bases removed from V and 1 base from J, the gap between germline ends came to 16 bases. The CDR3 length is 16 residues. CDR1 and CDR2 from the germline V gene are SGHTA and FQGNSA. The CDR3 spells CASSPWVEGGTDTQYF. CDR3 coding DNA: TGTGCCAGCAGCCCATGGGTCGAGGGTGGCACAGATACGCAGTATTTT.

In this sample, this clonotype turned up many times. CDR3 protein: CSARGSGLFGNTIYF. DNA of the CDR3: TGCAGTGCTAGAGGGTCAGGGCTTTTTGGAAACACCATATATTTT. The chain uses TRBV20-1 and TRBJ1-3; D possibly corresponds to TRBD1 (5 bases). This CDR3 is built from 15 residues. CDR1 is DFQATT and CDR2 is SNEGSKA in the germline V gene (reference sequence). Trimming removed 1 base at V and 3 bases at J, with 13 bases between.

This clonotype was counted at least ten times. The chain combines TRBV9 with TRBJ1-1, with 8 bases matching TRBD1. The CDR3 consists of 14 residues. Germline trimming cut 0 bases from V and 7 bases from J; bases unmatched to any gene: 5. From germline, CDR1 is SGDLS and CDR2 YYNGEE. CDR3 in DNA: TGTGCCAGCAGCGTAGCTTACAGGGGGGATGAAGCTTTCTTT. Protein product: CASSVAYRGDEAFF.

This clonotype was found many times. The chain links TRBV6-5 to TRBJ2-5, with D perhaps assigned TRBD1 or TRBD2 (6 bases each). The germline gives CDR1 MNHEY, CDR2 SVGAGI. The CDR3 is 14 amino acids. Between the trimmed V and J ends, which lost 6 bases and 4 bases, there was a span of 15 bases. CDR3 amino acids: CASRPGGQGETQYF. CDR3 bases: TGTGCCAGCAGACCCGGGGGCCAGGGAGAGACCCAGTACTTC.

This clonotype was seen at least ten times. The gene calls are TRBV4-3 and TRBJ1-2, with 9 bases that match TRBD1. Trimming cost V 0 bases and J 8 bases; bases outside gene matches: 10. Germline values: CDR1 LGHNA, CDR2 YSLEER. This CDR3 contains 16 residues. The CDR3 spells CASSQEGTGIVRGYTF. The CDR3 DNA reads TGCGCCAGCAGCCAAGAAGGGACAGGGATCGTGAGGGGCTACACCTTC.